This T cell receptor (beta chain) was obtained from a study of beta chain features in type 1 diabetes. Study-wide background: Similarity in age, gender and cell yields was seen between patients and healthy donors. Examined across all samples were over 85 million sorted cells.

Via the markers CD45RO/CCR7/CD25/CD127/CD95/CD27, stem cell-like memory, regulatory, central memory and naive CD4+ cells were sorted. Sequencing targeted expressed TCRB transcripts, as all isolated RNA had been reverse transcribed. Assay used: immunoSEQ multiplex PCR; TCRdb lists only in-frame clones, some missing. The top ten hold 0.023% of the sample, which has fewer than 900,000 clones, around a sixth seen once. Overall study findings and caveats: TCRB repertoires of naive, central memory and Treg cells appeared more similar among patients than among healthy donors.

A note on this clone: Its antigen is still unknown.

The clonotype originates from a woman aged 18-29 years in good health. Sequencing used naive CD4+ T cells from blood.

DNA for the CDR3: TGTGCCAGCAGTTATGCGGAGTATGGCTACACCTTC. Its protein product is CASSYAEYGYTF. The V call is TRBV6-6, the J call TRBJ1-2; no reliable D call. The germline V gene has CDR1 MNHNY and CDR2 SVGAGI (reference sequence). Trimming left V 3 bases short and J 5 bases short, with 7 bases between. The CDR3 is 12 amino acids.